The 17 T cell receptor beta chains below were found in one sample sequenced in a study of memory CD8 T cells in hepatitis C reinfection. Time point noted: late/post reinfection, 12 to 24 weeks after detection. TCR sequencing was done directly ex vivo on sorted cells, without expansion in vitro. Clones were sequenced by immunoSEQ multiplex PCR, and TCRdb holds only the in-frame ones, with some missing. The data hold 4,500 or so clones, with over 80% observed a single time. The sequencing input was naive CD8+ T cells sorted from blood. All receptors come from a man aged 45-60 years with hepatitis C virus infection.

V gene TRBV28 combines with J gene TRBJ2-7, with D perhaps matching TRBD1 (5 bases). The CDR3 is 14 residues long. Germline CDR1 MDHEN, CDR2 SYDVKM. The V gene lost 6 bases and the J gene lost 2 bases, with 14 bases spanning the gap. CDR3 residues: CASSGAGAPYEQYF. The CDR3 region has the DNA TGTGCCAGCAGCGGTGCTGGGGCCCCCTACGAGCAGTACTTC. The variable domain in full, completed from reference TRBV28 and TRBJ2-7, reads DVKVTQSSRYLVKRTGEKVFLECVQDMDHENMFWYRQDPGLGLRLIYFSYDVKMKEKGDIPEGYSVSREKKERFSLILESASTNQTSMYLCASSGAGAPYEQYFGPGTRLTVT.

This clone was detected a few times. The V and J genes are TRBV11-3 and TRBJ2-7, with TRBD1 matching 8 bases. The CDR3 extends over 15 amino acids. In germline, CDR1 is SGHNT, CDR2 YENEEA. V lost 3 bases and J lost 4; bases outside the gene matches: 8. CDR3 coding DNA: TGTGCCAGCAGCTTGGAGGACAGGGATGTGTACGAGCAGTACTTC. It codes for CASSLEDRDVYEQYF.

This clone has only one observation. The chain uses TRBV5-6 and TRBJ2-5; TRBD1 aligns across 9 bases. J was trimmed by 4 bases and V by 4 bases; bases with no gene match: 8. The CDR3 is made up of 15 amino acids. Germline CDR1 and CDR2: SGHDT and YYEEEE. This chain's CDR3 is CASSPSGQGVETQYF. The CDR3 bases are TGTGCCAGCAGCCCCTCGGGACAGGGTGTAGAGACCCAGTACTTC.

Concerning this clone itself: The junction differs from germline at one of its ends, possibly a read error. CDR3: CASSPYREVMVNMNTEAFF. The DNA for the CDR3 is TGTGCTAGCAGCCCATACAGGGAAGTGATGGTAAATATGAACACTGAAGCTTTCTTT. This chain connects TRBV7-7 to TRBJ1-1; the D gene is possibly TRBD1 (6 bases). This CDR3 has 19 residues. The germline gives CDR1 SSHAT, CDR2 FNYEAQ (reference sequence).

This chain connects TRBV7-2 to TRBJ1-2, with D possibly being TRBD1 (5 bases). The germline gives CDR1 SGHTA, CDR2 FQGNSA. V lost 5 bases to trimming and J lost 6 bases, with 19 bases between them. The CDR3 spans 15 residues. The CDR3 spells CASSLDGGMADGYTF. The CDR3 DNA sequence: TGTGCCAGCAGCCTAGACGGGGGGATGGCGGATGGCTACACCTTC.

Concerning this clone itself: One end of the junction does not line up with germline, which may come from a read error. V and J are TRBV7-7 and TRBJ2-7, with 7 bases matching TRBD2. The CDR3 is 17 amino acids. CDR1 is SSHAT, CDR2 FNYEAQ, per germline (reference sequence). CDR3 DNA sequence: TGTGCTAGCAGCTGCCGATTTTTTCGCGGGAGAAGCAACGAGCAGTACTTC. This sequence encodes CASSCRFFRGRSNEQYF.

The CDR3 coding sequence is TGTGCCAGCAGCGTAGGGTTACTAGCGTACAATGAGCAGTTCTTC. It yields the protein CASSVGLLAYNEQFF. The chain couples TRBV9 to TRBJ2-1, with 7 positions matching TRBD2. J lost 4 bases, V lost 0 bases, and 4 bases had no gene match. Germline V gives CDR1 SGDLS, CDR2 YYNGEE. The CDR3 has 15 residues. Based on the CDR3 plus reference TRBV9 and TRBJ2-1, the full variable domain is DSGVTQTPKHLITATGQRVTLRCSPRSGDLSVYWYQQSLDQGLQFLIQYYNGEERAKGNILERFSAQQFPDLHSELNLSSLELGDSALYFCASSVGLLAYNEQFFGPGTRLTVL.

The chain recombines TRBV19 with TRBJ2-1, with TRBD2 matching over 12 bases. The V segment lost 3 bases and the J segment 4 bases; nucleotides outside the gene matches: 1. CDR1 is LNHDA and CDR2 is SQIVND in the germline V gene (reference sequence). CDR3 length: 15 residues. CDR3 in DNA: TGTGCCAGTAGTATCGGGACTAGCGGGTACAATGAGCAGTTCTTC. Its protein product is CASSIGTSGYNEQFF.

The chain has TRBV7-9 and TRBJ1-1; 12 bases are a match to TRBD1. Germline V gives CDR1 SEHNR, CDR2 FQNEAQ (reference sequence). V trimming: 5 bases; J trimming: 0 bases; junction bases outside the gene matches: 4. This CDR3 has 16 residues. CDR3 nucleotide sequence: TGTGCCAGCAGCCAAGGGACAGGGGGCCTGAACACTGAAGCTTTCTTT. Encoded protein: CASSQGTGGLNTEAFF.

The chain links TRBV11-3 to TRBJ2-7, with a tentative D call TRBD1 (6 bases). Germline CDR1 SGHNT, CDR2 YENEEA. Trimming shortened V by 2 bases and J by 4 bases, and 12 bases separated the two germline ends. CDR3 length: 14 amino acids. CDR3 nucleotides: TGTGCCAGCAGCTTACCGGACAGTACTTACGAGCAGTACTTC. Protein: CASSLPDSTYEQYF.

This clone has a single count. The J gene is TRBJ2-1, the V gene TRBV9; 8 bases align to TRBD2. The length of the CDR3 is 15 residues. Losses at the gene ends were 4 bases for V and 6 bases for J; bases not matched to a gene: 9. Germline CDR1 reads SGDLS; CDR2 reads YYNGEE. In DNA, the CDR3 is TGTGCCAGCAGCCGGGGGGGTAGCGAGGCCAATGAGCAGTTCTTC. Its protein is CASSRGGSEANEQFF.

This clone was detected only once. The chain joins TRBV5-6 to TRBJ1-2, with D tentatively TRBD1 (6 bases). The ends were cut back, 4 bases at V and 6 bases at J, with 13 bases in the middle. CDR1 and CDR2 (germline): SGHDT, YYEEEE. This CDR3 is built from 13 residues. CDR3 in amino acids: CASSPRGVDGYTF. CDR3 bases: TGTGCCAGCAGCCCCAGGGGAGTGGATGGCTACACCTTC. The full variable domain, its missing parts supplied by reference TRBV5-6 and TRBJ1-2, is DAGVTQSPTHLIKTRGQQVTLRCSPKSGHDTVSWYQQALGQGPQFIFQYYEEEERQRGNFPDRFSGHQFPNYSSELNVNALLLGDSALYLCASSPRGVDGYTFGSGTRLTVV.

The chain recombines TRBV7-9 with TRBJ2-7, with D tentatively TRBD2 (6 bases). The CDR3 spans 14 residues. Per germline, CDR1 SEHNR and CDR2 FQNEAQ (reference sequence). V was trimmed by 3 bases and J by 6 bases, leaving 15 bases between them. As DNA, the CDR3 is TGTGCCAGCAGCTTTTTGCGGGATCCCTCCGAGCAGTACTTC. Translated: CASSFLRDPSEQYF. The variable domain in full, with the rest retrieved from reference TRBV7-9 and TRBJ2-7, is DTGVSQNPRHKITKRGQNVTFRCDPISEHNRLYWYRQTLGQGPEFLTYFQNEAQLEKSRLLSDRFSAERPKGSFSTLEIQRTEQGDSAMYLCASSFLRDPSEQYFGPGTRLTVT.

This sequence joins TRBV15 and TRBJ2-7; possible D gene TRBD1, 5 bases. The germline V gene has CDR1 LNHNV and CDR2 YYDKDF (reference sequence). V was shortened by 3 bases and J by 0 bases, with 9 bases between the two germline ends. This CDR3 is 14 amino acids long. CDR3 nucleotide sequence: TGTGCCACCAGCAGCCGGACAAACTCCTACGAGCAGTACTTC. Protein product: CATSSRTNSYEQYF. Combining the CDR3 with reference TRBV15 and TRBJ2-7 gives the whole variable domain DAMVIQNPRYQVTQFGKPVTLSCSQTLNHNVMYWYQQKSSQAPKLLFHYYDKDFNNEADTPDNFQSRRPNTSFCFLDIRSPGLGDTAMYLCATSSRTNSYEQYFGPGTRLTVT.

This clone is labeled large. At one end the junction does not follow the germline gene, possibly because of a read error. The rearrangement links TRBV11-3 to TRBJ2-1; 10 bases align to TRBD2. The germline V gene has CDR1 SGHNT and CDR2 YENEEA. The CDR3 totals 15 residues. The DNA of the CDR3 is TGTGCCAGCAGATTAGCGGGAGGCCTCTACAATGAGCAGTTCTTC. Amino acid sequence: CASRLAGGLYNEQFF.

The rearrangement links TRBV9 to TRBJ1-4; 7 nucleotides line up with TRBD1. J lost 8 bases, V lost 0 bases, and 7 bases had no gene match. Per germline, CDR1 SGDLS and CDR2 YYNGEE. This CDR3 comprises 15 residues. CDR3 loop: CASSVARQGREKLFF. Written as DNA, the CDR3 is TGTGCCAGCAGCGTAGCGAGACAGGGTAGAGAAAAACTGTTTTTT. Combining the CDR3 with reference TRBV9 and TRBJ1-4 gives the whole variable domain DSGVTQTPKHLITATGQRVTLRCSPRSGDLSVYWYQQSLDQGLQFLIQYYNGEERAKGNILERFSAQQFPDLHSELNLSSLELGDSALYFCASSVARQGREKLFFGSGTQLSVL.

The chain carries TRBV28 and TRBJ1-1, with unresolved D. The germline V gene encodes CDR1 MDHEN and CDR2 SYDVKM. This CDR3 has 15 residues. The germline V and J ends were trimmed by 7 bases and 0 bases, with 15 bases remaining between them. The CDR3 spells CASTFGRHMNTEAFF. The DNA of the CDR3 is TGTGCCAGCACCTTTGGCAGACACATGAACACTGAAGCTTTCTTT.